Shown below are 3 T cell receptor beta chains from a single sample sequenced in a study of shared clonotypes between healthy human individuals. Naive CD8 cells were CD45RO-negative, positively selected for CCR7, excluding terminally differentiated effector memory CD45RA+ cells. Assay used: immunoSEQ multiplex PCR; TCRdb lists only in-frame clones, some missing. This table has roughly 770,000 clones, about 96% appearing once. Sequences were obtained from naive CD8+ T cells sorted from blood. These receptors originate from a man in his thirties or forties in good health.

This chain uses TRBV13 with TRBJ2-5, with TRBD2 identical over 7 bases. The CDR3 covers 14 residues. The V gene's germline CDR1 is PRHDT and CDR2 FYEKMQ (reference sequence). The V gene end was trimmed by 5 bases and the J gene end by 7 bases; junction bases not matched to a gene: 10. The CDR3 coding sequence is TGTGCCAGCAGCAAAAGCGGGATCTCGGGGACCCAGTACTTC. Encoded protein: CASSKSGISGTQYF.

A word on this clone: Other DNA sequences from this sample encode an identical CDR3 as well. V usage is TRBV27 and J usage is TRBJ2-7; 9 positions match TRBD1. Germline V gene lookup returns CDR1 MNHEY and CDR2 SMNVEV (reference sequence). V trimming: 4 bases; J trimming: 1 base; junction bases outside the gene matches: 8. The CDR3 has 16 amino acids. CDR3 DNA sequence: TGTGCCAGCAGTTACACCGGGACAGGGTTATCCTACGAGCAGTACTTC. It translates to CASSYTGTGLSYEQYF.

This chain joins TRBV27 and TRBJ2-7, with D possibly TRBD1 on 5 matching bases. Germline V gives CDR1 MNHEY, CDR2 SMNVEV (reference sequence). This CDR3 is built from 12 residues. Trimming left V 5 bases short and J 6 bases short, with 11 bases between. The CDR3 coding sequence is TGTGCCAGCAGTAGGCCAGGGTTCGAGCAGTACTTC. Protein sequence: CASSRPGFEQYF.